Below, 28 T cell receptor beta chains from the same sample are listed, as sequenced in a study of blood T cell repertoires in COVID-19. Assay: immunoSEQ multiplex PCR; the TCRdb copy retains only in-frame clones and omits some. The sample lists around 170,000 clones, about 82% occurring once. The sequenced sample consisted of PBMCs or T cells enriched from blood (not recorded which). These receptors were obtained from a young woman who had recovered from COVID-19.

V is TRBV7-8 and J is TRBJ2-7; 10 bases are shared with TRBD2. CDR3 length: 18 amino acids. Germline-derived CDR1 and CDR2 are SGHVS and FQNEAQ. The ends lost 1 base at V and 1 base at J; junction bases unmatched: 10. The CDR3 DNA sequence: TGTGCCAGCAGCTTAGACGCCCTTTCTAGCGGGAGATCCTACGAGCAGTACTTC. This codes for CASSLDALSSGRSYEQYF.

The chain combines TRBV7-2 with TRBJ1-2; 9 nucleotides align to TRBD1. The CDR3 is 13 amino acids. V was pared by 5 bases and J by 6 bases, with 4 bases of the junction left unmatched. The V gene's germline CDR1 is SGHTA and CDR2 FQGNSA. CDR3 sequence reads: CASSPRDRDGYTF. Written as DNA, the CDR3 is TGTGCCAGCAGCCCACGGGACAGGGATGGCTACACCTTC.

In its sample, this clone was seen once. The V gene is TRBV14, the J gene TRBJ1-2, with D perhaps TRBD1 (6 bases). Trimming shortened V by 2 bases and J by 4 bases, and 14 bases separated the two germline ends. The CDR3 has 15 residues. Germline V gene lookup returns CDR1 SGHDN and CDR2 FVKESK. CDR3 nucleotide sequence: TGTGCCAGCAGCCAACTACAGGGAGATAGCTATGGCTACACCTTC. It specifies CASSQLQGDSYGYTF.

This sequence joins TRBV19 and TRBJ2-5; TRBD2 aligns across 7 bases. The CDR3 contains 13 residues. Germline-derived CDR1 and CDR2 are LNHDA and SQIVND (reference sequence). V lost 6 bases, J lost 3 bases, and 4 bases stayed unmatched. This CDR3 is CASRMGGEETQYF. DNA for the CDR3: TGTGCCAGTAGGATGGGGGGGGAAGAGACCCAGTACTTC.

V usage is TRBV7-8 and J usage is TRBJ1-1; D gene uncertain. This CDR3 has 15 residues. With 6 bases removed from V and 4 bases from J, the gap between germline ends came to 18 bases. Per germline, CDR1 SGHVS and CDR2 FQNEAQ. CDR3 sequence: CASSFRSGESTEAFF. The DNA for the CDR3 is TGTGCCAGCAGTTTTAGGTCTGGAGAGAGCACTGAAGCTTTCTTT.

The rearrangement joins TRBV7-6 to TRBJ2-1; D gene ambiguous. Trimming took off 6 bases at V and 5 bases at J, with 14 bases between the two ends. Germline CDR1 is SGHVS and CDR2 is FNYEAQ. The CDR3 totals 14 residues. The CDR3 sequence: CASSLKSVHNEQFF. DNA for the CDR3: TGTGCCAGCAGTTTAAAGTCAGTCCACAATGAGCAGTTCTTC.

V is TRBV7-9 and J is TRBJ2-5; a weak D match, TRBD2 (6 bases). Germline lookup yields CDR1 SEHNR and CDR2 FQNEAQ (reference sequence). The CDR3 sequence is 15 residues long. V was clipped by 4 bases and J by 1 base, with 13 bases between them. CDR3 DNA sequence: TGTGCCAGCAGCTCAACCCTCGGGAGCCAAGAGACCCAGTACTTC. It yields the protein CASSSTLGSQETQYF.

This chain links TRBV18 with TRBJ2-3; the D is unclear. This CDR3 has 13 amino acids. V lost 3 bases and J 7 bases, leaving 11 bases between the germline ends. CDR1 and CDR2 (germline): KGHSH, LQKENI. This CDR3 is CASSPPNENTQYF. In DNA form, the CDR3 reads TGTGCCAGCTCACCCCCAAACGAGAATACGCAGTATTTT. Full variable domain (remainder filled in from reference TRBV18 and TRBJ2-3): NAGVMQNPRHLVRRRGQEARLRCSPMKGHSHVYWYRQLPEEGLKFMVYLQKENIIDESGMPKERFSAEFPKEGPSILRIQQVVRGDSAAYFCASSPPNENTQYFGPGTRLTVL.

CDR3 residues: CASSLAGTAPHEQYF. In DNA, the CDR3 is TGCGCCAGCAGCTTGGCGGGGACAGCCCCCCACGAGCAGTACTTC. The chain joins TRBV5-1 to TRBJ2-7, with TRBD1 matching over 7 bases. The CDR3 totals 15 residues. CDR1 SGHRS and CDR2 YFSETQ come from the germline V gene. The V segment lost 0 bases and the J segment 5 bases; nucleotides outside the gene matches: 8. Filled out from reference TRBV5-1 and TRBJ2-7, the complete variable domain reads KAGVTQTPRYLIKTRGQQVTLSCSPISGHRSVSWYQQTPGQGLQFLFEYFSETQRNKGNFPGRFSGRQFSNSRSEMNVSTLELGDSALYLCASSLAGTAPHEQYFGPGTRLTVT.

This clone appeared a single time. The rearrangement uses TRBV24-1 and TRBJ2-3, with D possibly TRBD1 on 6 matching bases. The CDR3 length is 17 residues. Trimming cost V 2 bases and J 5 bases, with 19 bases left between them. Germline V gene sequence: CDR1 KGHDR, CDR2 SFDVKD. DNA for the CDR3: TGTGCCACCAGTGATTACGGACAGATCGGAGGAGGAGATACGCAGTATTTT. It codes for CATSDYGQIGGGDTQYF.

This chain connects TRBV7-9 to TRBJ1-3, with D possibly being TRBD1 (5 bases). The CDR3 runs to 15 residues. Per germline, CDR1 SEHNR and CDR2 FQNEAQ (reference sequence). V was shortened by 1 base and J by 4 bases, with 11 bases between the two germline ends. The CDR3 coding sequence is TGTGCCAGCAGCTTAGGCCGACAGACGGGAAACACCATATATTTT. This sequence encodes CASSLGRQTGNTIYF.

This clone is a singleton in its sample. The chain joins TRBV7-2 to TRBJ2-6; 8 positions match TRBD2. This CDR3 is built from 17 residues. Per germline, CDR1 SGHTA and CDR2 FQGNSA. V dropped 5 bases and J dropped 0; count of bases not matched to a gene: 6. Written as DNA, the CDR3 is TGTGCCAGCAGCCCCCGGGGGGGAGGCTCTGGGGCCAACGTCCTGACTTTC. This sequence encodes CASSPRGGGSGANVLTF.

This sequence joins TRBV11-1 and TRBJ2-1, with D tentatively TRBD2 (6 bases). This CDR3 spans 16 amino acids. Per germline, CDR1 SGHAT and CDR2 FQDESV (reference sequence). Trimming took off 0 bases at V and 8 bases at J, with 17 bases between the two ends. The CDR3 DNA follows: TGTGCCAGCAGCTTAGCGCGTCGACTAGACATCTATGAGCAGTTCTTC. This gives the protein CASSLARRLDIYEQFF.

The chain recombines TRBV7-9 with TRBJ2-6; perhaps TRBD2 as D (6 bases). Germline V CDR1 and CDR2: SEHNR, FQNEAQ (reference sequence). CDR3 length equals 19 residues. Deletions cut 4 bases from V and 0 bases from J, with 19 bases between. The CDR3 DNA is TGTGCCAGCAGCTATCGACCCGGGACTGCAAGCTCTGGGGCCAACGTCCTGACTTTC. Protein: CASSYRPGTASSGANVLTF.

This clone is a singleton in its sample. The rearrangement links TRBV30 to TRBJ1-2, with 11 bases matching TRBD1. There are 15 residues in the CDR3. The ends lost 0 bases at V and 4 bases at J; junction bases unmatched: 4. The germline V gene has CDR1 GTSNPN and CDR2 SVGIG (reference sequence). CDR3 in amino acids: CAWSVVGQGAYGYTF. CDR3 DNA sequence: TGTGCCTGGAGTGTAGTTGGACAGGGGGCCTATGGCTACACCTTC.

The rearrangement uses TRBV10-3 and TRBJ2-1, with a possible D match to TRBD2 (6 bases). The V end was cut by 2 bases, the J end by 5 bases, with 13 bases between. The CDR3 is made up of 15 amino acids. Germline lookup yields CDR1 ENHRY and CDR2 SYGVKD. The CDR3 nucleotides read TGTGCCATCAGTGAGCCCTTTAGCGGAAACAATGAGCAGTTCTTC. It translates to CAISEPFSGNNEQFF.

CDR3 loop: CATSDSGTRRYEQYF. The CDR3 DNA reads TGTGCCACCAGTGATTCCGGGACTAGGCGATACGAGCAGTACTTC. The rearrangement uses TRBV24-1 and TRBJ2-7; TRBD2 matches at 8 bases. V lost 2 bases, J lost 4 bases, and 6 bases stayed unmatched. Germline CDR1 KGHDR, CDR2 SFDVKD. The CDR3 totals 15 residues.

The chain couples TRBV7-6 to TRBJ1-5, with 7 bases matching TRBD1. Losses at the gene ends were 2 bases for V and 3 bases for J; bases not matched to a gene: 10. CDR1 is SGHVS, CDR2 FNYEAQ, per germline. This CDR3 has 17 residues. CDR3 loop: CASSLIRGDRDNQPQHF. The CDR3 DNA sequence: TGTGCCAGCAGCTTAATTAGGGGGGACAGAGACAATCAGCCCCAGCATTTT.

The DNA of the CDR3 is TGTGCCAGACACAGGGGTGAGGGAAGCAATCAGCCCCAGCATTTT. This encodes CARHRGEGSNQPQHF. The gene calls are TRBV27 and TRBJ1-5; 7 bases fit TRBD1. Unmatched junction bases numbered 9, after V lost 9 bases and J lost 1 base. The germline V gene encodes CDR1 MNHEY and CDR2 SMNVEV (reference sequence). CDR3 length equals 15 residues.

V and J are TRBV9 and TRBJ1-6; the D is unclear. The length of the CDR3 is 13 residues. Trimming removed 3 bases from V and 8 bases from J, with 9 bases in between. Per germline, CDR1 SGDLS and CDR2 YYNGEE. CDR3 bases: TGTGCCAGCAGCGCAGACGGGGATTCACCCCTCCACTTT. Its translation: CASSADGDSPLHF.

The J gene is TRBJ1-5, the V gene TRBV7-8; 7 bases map to TRBD1. This CDR3 contains 15 residues. Germline V gene sequence: CDR1 SGHVS, CDR2 FQNEAQ. The ends lost 8 bases at V and 6 bases at J; junction bases unmatched: 13. The CDR3 reads CASQSQSGGSQPQHF. As DNA, the CDR3 is TGTGCCAGCCAGTCCCAATCAGGGGGGAGTCAGCCCCAGCATTTT.

This clone was recorded once. The rearrangement uses TRBV7-9 and TRBJ2-7; TRBD1 agrees at 7 bases. This CDR3 contains 15 residues. The J segment lost 2 bases and the V segment lost 7 bases, leaving 11 bases of the junction unmatched. The germline V gene encodes CDR1 SEHNR and CDR2 FQNEAQ (reference sequence). This CDR3 reads CASNPGLGQAYEQYF. The CDR3 coding sequence is TGTGCCAGCAACCCTGGCCTAGGACAGGCCTACGAGCAGTACTTC.

The rearrangement uses TRBV7-2 and TRBJ1-2, with D perhaps TRBD1 (6 bases). Germline CDR1 reads SGHTA; CDR2 reads FQGNSA. Trimming removed 5 bases from V and 0 bases from J, with 13 bases in between. The CDR3 is 15 amino acids. The CDR3 protein is CASSASTGPNYGYTF. For the CDR3, the DNA is TGTGCCAGCAGCGCGTCGACAGGCCCTAACTATGGCTACACCTTC.

The chain employs TRBV10-1 and TRBJ1-2, with 9 bases lining up with TRBD1. Germline V gives CDR1 WNHNN, CDR2 SYGVQD (reference sequence). V lost 5 bases, J lost 5 bases, and 3 bases stayed unmatched. This CDR3 is 13 amino acids long. CDR3 DNA: TGCGCCAGCAGTCGGGACAGGGTATATGGCTACACCTTC. It codes for CASSRDRVYGYTF.

V is TRBV18 and J is TRBJ1-1; TRBD1 aligns across 9 bases. Germline loops: CDR1 KGHSH, CDR2 LQKENI. This CDR3 comprises 16 residues. Trimming at V came to 3 bases and at J to 10 bases, leaving 15 bases not matched to a gene. Here the CDR3 DNA reads TGTGCCAGCTCACCGGGACAGGGTTTTGATTCCAAAGGAGCTTTCTTT. This sequence encodes CASSPGQGFDSKGAFF.

V and J are TRBV6-5 and TRBJ2-7; 7 bases align to TRBD2. The ends lost 10 bases at V and 4 bases at J; junction bases unmatched: 13. The CDR3 totals 14 residues. CDR1 and CDR2 from the germline V gene are MNHEY and SVGAGI. This chain's CDR3 is CATSWAGEGYEQYF. The DNA for the CDR3 is TGTGCCACCTCATGGGCGGGAGAGGGTTACGAGCAGTACTTC.

The CDR3 DNA reads TGTGCCATCAGTGCTTCCGGGACTAGCGTGGAGCAGTACTTC. It specifies CAISASGTSVEQYF. The rearrangement joins TRBV10-3 to TRBJ2-7, with 10 bases lining up with TRBD2. The germline CDR1 and CDR2 sequences are ENHRY and SYGVKD. V trimming: 4 bases; J trimming: 7 bases; junction bases outside the gene matches: 7. This CDR3 has 14 amino acids.

The chain couples TRBV2 to TRBJ2-2; 14 bases are a match to TRBD2. The V segment lost 8 bases and the J segment 5 bases; nucleotides outside the gene matches: 13. Germline V CDR1 and CDR2: SNHLY, FYNNEI. CDR3 length equals 18 residues. CDR3 protein: CASSQGTSGSRGTGELFF. In DNA form, the CDR3 reads TGTGCCAGCTCCCAGGGGACTAGCGGGAGTAGGGGGACCGGGGAGCTGTTTTTT.